This TCR beta chain was recorded in a study of blood T cell repertoires in COVID-19. Study summary: Specimens from acute and convalescent COVID-19 originated in the United States, Italy and Spain. T cells, B-cell-depleted T cells, or PBMCs supplied cDNA or gDNA.

In the source study's methods: Counts of nucleated cells, estimated from reference gene primer amplification, were obtained. Libraries were prepared by immunoSEQ multiplex PCR; TCRdb keeps only in-frame clonotypes and omits some of them. D and trimming come from the DNA, and the V and J calls and clone size come from that table. The table has about 320,000 clones, around 88% seen once. V gave up 0 bases and J gave up 2 bases; unmatched junction bases: 2. The germline V gene has CDR1 MRHNA and CDR2 SNTAGT. CDR3 length equals 15 residues. The receptor was derived from a woman in her twenties or thirties with COVID-19, enrolled during active disease. This rearrangement joins TRBV6-4 to TRBJ2-3; 7 positions agree with TRBD1. The sequenced sample was peripheral blood. The CDR3 loop is CASSDSTGATDTQYF. Here the CDR3 DNA reads TGTGCCAGCAGTGACTCCACAGGGGCCACAGATACGCAGTATTTT.